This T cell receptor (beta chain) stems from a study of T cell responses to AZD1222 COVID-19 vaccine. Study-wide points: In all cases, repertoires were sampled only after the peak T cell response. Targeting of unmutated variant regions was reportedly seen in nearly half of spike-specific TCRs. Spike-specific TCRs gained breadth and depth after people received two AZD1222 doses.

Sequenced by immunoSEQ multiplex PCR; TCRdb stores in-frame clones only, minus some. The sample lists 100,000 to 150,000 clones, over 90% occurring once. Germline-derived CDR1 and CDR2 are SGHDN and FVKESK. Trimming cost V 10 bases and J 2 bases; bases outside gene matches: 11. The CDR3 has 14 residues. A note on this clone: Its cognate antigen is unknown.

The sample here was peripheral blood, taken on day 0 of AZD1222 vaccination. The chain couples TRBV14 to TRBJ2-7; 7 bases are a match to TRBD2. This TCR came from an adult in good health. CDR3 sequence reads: CANPGASGTYEQYF. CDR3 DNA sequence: TGTGCCAACCCCGGGGCTAGCGGCACCTACGAGCAGTACTTC. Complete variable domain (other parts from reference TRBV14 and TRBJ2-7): EAGVTQFPSHSVIEKGQTVTLRCDPISGHDNLYWYRRVMGKEIKFLLHFVKESKQDESGMPNNRFLAERTGGTYSTLKVQPAELEDSGVYFCANPGASGTYEQYFGPGTRLTVT.